The sequence of this TCR beta chain was determined in a study of T cells expressing NK-cell markers. Study background: According to the study, TCR beta repertoires originated from sorted CD3+CD56+NKG2C+, CD3+CD56+NKG2C- and CD3+CD56-NKG2C+ T cells. HCMV seropositivity characterized most of the eight sequenced donors, and seronegativity one.

Findings and caveats of the study: In about six donors, dominant NKG2C+ clonotypes were about 1.0-7.5% of CD8+ T cells.

TCRdb reanalyzed the 5' RACE reads and collapses them to one entry per CDR3 protein, without DNA. The sample holds about 390,000 distinct CDR3 sequences. Of note for this clonotype: The antigen remains undetermined.

Sequencing used blood T cells: a sorted CD56 or NKG2C T cell subset, CD4+ or CD8+ T cells, or bulk PBMC T cells (not recorded which). The source is a woman aged 50 to 65 in good health.

This chain's CDR3 is CASSFWGSGLAGGSTDTQYF. The chain uses TRBV12-3 or TRBV12-4 and TRBJ2-3; the D gene TCRdb calls, TRBD2, cannot be checked with no DNA. This CDR3 contains 20 residues.